Below are 8 T cell receptor beta chains sequenced from a single sample in a study of human T cells and chemical hapten exposure listed by TCRdb under 2021. This specimen's time point label, per the study, means: pre-sensitization, week 0. In the paper's terms, the treatment or condition label means: therapeutic diphenylcyclopropenone sensitization with weekly scalp DPC. The library was obtained by RACE. TCRdb records NextSeq 500 as the sequencer. The public sequencing data were trimmed at Q25 with fastp and processed into clonotypes with MiXCR by TCRdb, which kept only in-frame beta chains. Rows are combined by CDR3 protein, so each entry shows the most common genes and DNA. The sample table holds approximately 370,000 distinct CDR3 sequences, of which approximately 5% were seen once. Around 8.6% of the sample is held by the ten biggest clonotypes. This material consisted of whole blood, taken in connection with sensitization to the hapten diphenylcyclopropenone (DPC). Receptor source: a woman between 18 and 29 years old with alopecia areata. Some clones in this sample may be carry-over from other donors' samples.

The chain recombines TRBV5-4 with TRBJ2-4, with 9 bases fitting TRBD1. The CDR3 consists of 16 residues. V was clipped by 2 bases and J by 4 bases; unmatched bases: 7. Per germline, CDR1 SGHNT and CDR2 YYREEE (reference sequence). For the CDR3, the DNA is TGTGCCAGCAGCTTTGGTGGGGGGACAGGGAAAAACATTCAGTACTTC. Protein: CASSFGGGTGKNIQYF.

At least ten counts were recorded for this clonotype. J is TRBJ2-5 and V is TRBV7-2, with D possibly called TRBD1 or TRBD2 (6 bases each). Germline V CDR1 and CDR2: SGHTA, FQGNSA. Deletions cut 6 bases from V and 7 bases from J, with 15 bases between. The CDR3 spans 13 residues. The CDR3 nucleotides read TGTGCCAGCAGAGATGGGGGCGGGGTGACCCAGTACTTC. Its protein product is CASRDGGGVTQYF. Full variable domain (missing parts from reference TRBV7-2 and TRBJ2-5): GAGVSQSPSNKVTEKGKDVELRCDPISGHTALYWYRQSLGQGLEFLIYFQGNSAPDKSGLPSDRFSAERTGGSVSTLTIQRTQQEDSAVYLCASRDGGGVTQYFGPGTRLLVL.

In its sample, this clonotype was seen a few times. V and J are TRBV20-1 and TRBJ2-7, with 11 bases lining up with TRBD1. The CDR3 consists of 16 residues. The V and J ends lost 0 bases and 5 bases, in that order; junction bases with no gene match: 9. CDR1 DFQATT and CDR2 SNEGSKA come from the germline V gene (reference sequence). CDR3 residues: CSARDWDRGTRDEQYF. Here the CDR3 DNA reads TGCAGTGCTAGAGATTGGGACAGGGGGACGAGGGACGAGCAGTACTTC.

This clonotype appeared many times. The chain links TRBV7-2 to TRBJ2-1, with D perhaps matching TRBD2 (5 bases). V was pared by 1 base and J by 9 bases, with 13 bases between. This CDR3 has 14 residues. Germline CDR1 is SGHTA and CDR2 is FQGNSA. The chain's CDR3 is CASSLVSLSGEQFF. CDR3 sequence (DNA): TGTGCCAGCAGCTTAGTATCCCTAAGCGGTGAGCAGTTCTTC.

This clonotype was detected ten times or more. V and J are TRBV6-2 or TRBV6-3 and TRBJ1-5; tentative D call: TRBD1 (5 bases). Germline lookup yields CDR1 MNHEY and CDR2 SVGEGT. The CDR3 runs 15 residues. Trimming removed 6 bases at V and 7 bases at J, with 19 bases between. The CDR3: CASRDSDGTPQPQHF. The CDR3 bases are TGTGCCAGCAGGGATTCGGACGGGACCCCACAGCCCCAGCATTTT.

The gene calls are TRBV6-2 or TRBV6-3 and TRBJ2-7; no reliable D call. Germline loops: CDR1 MNHEY, CDR2 SVGEGT. Trimming removed 5 bases from V and 5 bases from J, with 19 bases in between. This CDR3 has 15 amino acids. The CDR3, as DNA: TGTGCCAGCAGTCCCCGGATGGAAGCTTTTAACGAGCAGTACTTC. This gives the protein CASSPRMEAFNEQYF.

This clonotype was seen a few times. The genes are TRBV3-1 and TRBJ1-4, with 9 bases lining up with TRBD1. The V gene's germline CDR1 is LGHDT and CDR2 YNNKEL (reference sequence). Trimming removed 1 base from V and 8 bases from J; junction bases left unmatched: 8. The CDR3 length is 16 residues. CDR3 amino acids: CASSQVPGQGIEKLFF. CDR3 bases: TGTGCCAGCAGCCAAGTTCCCGGACAGGGGATCGAAAAACTGTTTTTT.

This clonotype has only a few counts. This chain links TRBV6-1 with TRBJ1-4; D call uncertain. The CDR3 is 13 residues long. V lost 8 bases and J lost 2, with 9 bases in between. The germline V gene encodes CDR1 MNHNS and CDR2 SASEGT. The DNA of the CDR3 is TGTGCCAGCCGAAGGGCCACTAATGAAAAACTGTTTTTT. Translating it yields CASRRATNEKLFF.